One sample yielded the 18 T cell receptor beta chains listed below, sequenced in a study of early T cells in non-severe SARS-CoV-2 infection. TCRdb analysed the 5' RACE reads with MiXCR anew, one entry per CDR3 protein. The data show more than 40,000 distinct CDR3 sequences, 4% seen once. The material sequenced was whole blood. The receptor set was obtained from an adult who was a healthcare worker with PCR-confirmed SARS-CoV-2 infection or an uninfected control (not recorded which).

This clonotype was recorded many times. The chain links TRBV3-1 to TRBJ1-2, with unresolved D. The V gene's germline CDR1 is LGHDT and CDR2 YNNKEL (reference sequence). This CDR3 region has 14 residues. V was cut by 1 base and J by 5 bases, with 11 bases left in between. CDR3 protein: CASSQGSGPYGYTF. In DNA form, the CDR3 reads TGTGCCAGCAGCCAAGGAAGTGGGCCATATGGCTACACCTTC.

This clonotype was seen repeatedly, ten times or more. The chain carries TRBV19 and TRBJ2-7; 12 nucleotides align to TRBD1. Germline loops: CDR1 LNHDA, CDR2 SQIVND (reference sequence). V trimming: 5 bases; J trimming: 4 bases; junction bases outside the gene matches: 6. The CDR3 runs 15 residues. CDR3 sequence: CASSVGTGGVYEQYF. In nucleotides, the CDR3 is TGTGCCAGTAGTGTTGGGACAGGGGGCGTGTACGAGCAGTACTTC. Together with reference TRBV19 and TRBJ2-7, the CDR3 gives the full variable domain: DGGITQSPKYLFRKEGQNVTLSCEQNLNHDAMYWYRQDPGQGLRLIYYSQIVNDFQKGDIAEGYSVSREKKESFPLTVTSAQKNPTAFYLCASSVGTGGVYEQYFGPGTRLTVT.

This clonotype was counted many times. The rearrangement links TRBV7-8 to TRBJ1-5, with 8 positions matching TRBD1. Germline V CDR1 and CDR2: SGHVS, FQNEAQ. CDR3 size: 14 residues. V was clipped by 4 bases and J by 3 bases; unmatched bases: 2. CDR3 residues: CASSSDRANQPQHF. The DNA of the CDR3 is TGTGCCAGCAGCTCGGACAGGGCCAATCAGCCCCAGCATTTT.

There are many counts of this clonotype. J is TRBJ2-2 and V is TRBV27, with D perhaps matching TRBD1 (6 bases). The V and J ends lost 9 bases and 5 bases respectively, with 16 bases between them. Germline V gene sequence: CDR1 MNHEY, CDR2 SMNVEV (reference sequence). CDR3 length: 14 residues. DNA for the CDR3: TGTGCCAGTTCGCCCGGGACACTTACCGGGGAGCTGTTTTTT. Its translation is CASSPGTLTGELFF.

This clonotype came up many times. The chain is built from TRBV5-5 and TRBJ1-5; D may be TRBD1 (5 bases). The CDR3 extends over 14 amino acids. CDR1 is SGHKS, CDR2 YYEKEE, per germline (reference sequence). The V and J ends lost 4 bases and 6 bases respectively, with 14 bases between them. The CDR3 region is CASSPGPGGQPQHF. CDR3 DNA: TGTGCCAGCAGCCCCGGCCCTGGGGGTCAGCCCCAGCATTTT.

The table lists this clonotype with many counts. The chain uses TRBV7-2 and TRBJ2-3, with 7 bases fitting TRBD1. The CDR3 extends over 15 amino acids. Germline CDR1 SGHTA, CDR2 FQGNSA. Unmatched junction bases numbered 7, after V lost 5 bases and J lost 2 bases. The CDR3 is CASSITGVHTDTQYF. The CDR3 DNA reads TGTGCCAGCAGCATCACAGGGGTCCACACAGATACGCAGTATTTT.

This clonotype was recorded many times. The rearrangement links TRBV28 to TRBJ2-7; possible D gene TRBD1, 6 bases. The CDR3 is made up of 15 amino acids. Germline V CDR1 and CDR2: MDHEN, SYDVKM. Between the trimmed V and J ends, which lost 3 bases and 5 bases, there was a span of 17 bases. DNA of the CDR3: TGTGCCAGCAGTTTCCCAAGGCAGGGGTCCGACGAGCAGTACTTC. Translation gives CASSFPRQGSDEQYF.

This clonotype was seen at least ten times. V is TRBV13 and J is TRBJ1-6, with 7 nucleotides matching TRBD1. There are 14 residues in the CDR3. V lost 5 bases to trimming and J lost 7 bases; unmatched junction nucleotides: 5. Per the germline V gene, CDR1 is PRHDT and CDR2 is FYEKMQ (reference sequence). Written as DNA, the CDR3 is TGTGCCAGCAGCCACCAGGGGGTCAATTCACCCCTCCACTTT. It specifies CASSHQGVNSPLHF.

This clonotype was counted ten times or more. The V call is TRBV12-5, the J call TRBJ1-1; D not certain. CDR1 is LGHNT and CDR2 is FRNRAP in the germline V gene. With 9 bases removed from V and 0 bases from J, the gap between germline ends came to 8 bases. The CDR3 runs 12 residues. The CDR3 sequence: CASKVMNTEAFF. The DNA for the CDR3 is TGTGCTAGCAAGGTTATGAACACTGAAGCTTTCTTT.

The table lists this clonotype with many counts. The chain is built from TRBV19 and TRBJ2-6; D call uncertain. Germline V gene data show CDR1 as LNHDA and CDR2 as SQIVND (reference sequence). V lost 7 bases and J 3 bases, leaving 4 bases between the germline ends. CDR3 length: 12 amino acids. Here the CDR3 DNA reads TGTGCCAGTAAGGTTGGGGCCAACGTCCTGACTTTC. It yields the protein CASKVGANVLTF.

This clonotype was seen ten or more times. This chain joins TRBV18 and TRBJ2-3; tentative D call: TRBD2 (6 bases). Germline CDR1 and CDR2: KGHSH and LQKENI. V was shortened by 6 bases and J by 1 base, with 14 bases between the two germline ends. This CDR3 has 15 amino acids. The CDR3 DNA sequence: TGTGCCAGCTCGCGGGCGGGGCATGGCACAGATACGCAGTATTTT. It yields the protein CASSRAGHGTDTQYF.

This clonotype was counted a few times. The chain recombines TRBV5-1 with TRBJ1-1; D gene unclear. The CDR3 sequence is 15 residues long. Trimming took 0 bases from V and 4 from J, leaving 13 bases between them. Germline V gives CDR1 SGHRS, CDR2 YFSETQ. In nucleotides, the CDR3 is TGCGCCAGCAGCTTGGTGGCACCCCCGGGCACTGAAGCTTTCTTT. Protein product: CASSLVAPPGTEAFF.

This clonotype was seen at least ten times. The rearrangement uses TRBV18 and TRBJ2-6; 7 positions match TRBD2. This CDR3 is built from 16 residues. CDR1 and CDR2 from the germline V gene are KGHSH and LQKENI. Germline trimming cut 3 bases from V and 0 bases from J; bases unmatched to any gene: 2. The CDR3 reads CASSPGGISGANVLTF. CDR3 coding DNA: TGTGCCAGCTCACCCGGGGGGATCTCTGGGGCCAACGTCCTGACTTTC.

The chain couples TRBV20-1 to TRBJ2-5, with 11 bases identical to TRBD2. The junction had 3 bases not matched to a gene; V was cut back by 7 bases and J by 5 bases. This CDR3 has 12 amino acids. CDR1 is DFQATT, CDR2 SNEGSKA, per germline (reference sequence). The chain's CDR3 is CSVAGGRETQYF. CDR3 in DNA: TGCAGTGTAGCGGGGGGGCGGGAGACCCAGTACTTC.

This clonotype turned up a few times. The V call is TRBV6-6, the J call TRBJ1-6, with D hard to call. V lost 1 base and J 3 bases, leaving 13 bases between the germline ends. The CDR3 contains 17 residues. Per germline, CDR1 MNHNY and CDR2 SVGAGI (reference sequence). The CDR3 spells CASSYYPGFDYNSPLHF. The DNA for the CDR3 is TGTGCCAGCAGTTACTACCCGGGCTTCGACTATAATTCACCCCTCCACTTT.

This clonotype was detected many times. The V gene is TRBV27, the J gene TRBJ1-2; 8 positions match TRBD1. Losses at the gene ends were 3 bases for V and 6 bases for J; bases not matched to a gene: 3. The CDR3 is made up of 13 amino acids. Germline V lookup: CDR1 MNHEY, CDR2 SMNVEV (reference sequence). The chain's CDR3 is CASSFRQGHGYTF. CDR3 sequence (DNA): TGTGCCAGCAGTTTTCGACAGGGGCATGGCTACACCTTC.

This chain joins TRBV7-2 and TRBJ2-5; 15 nucleotides agree with TRBD2. Germline V gives CDR1 SGHTA, CDR2 FQGNSA. This CDR3 spans 20 amino acids. Germline trimming cut 3 bases from V and 1 base from J; bases unmatched to any gene: 12. This CDR3 is CASSLVSGTSGGSSQETQYF. The CDR3 DNA is TGTGCCAGCAGCTTGGTCTCCGGGACTAGCGGGGGGTCATCCCAAGAGACCCAGTACTTC.

The chain recombines TRBV11-2 with TRBJ2-1; possibly TRBD1 for D (6 bases). Germline V CDR1 and CDR2: SGHAT, FQNNGV. The CDR3 has 17 amino acids. V shed 5 bases and J shed 0 bases, with 17 bases lying between them. The CDR3 here is CASSPVIQGRSYNEQFF. The CDR3 DNA sequence: TGTGCCAGCAGCCCCGTTATACAGGGCCGCTCCTACAATGAGCAGTTCTTC.